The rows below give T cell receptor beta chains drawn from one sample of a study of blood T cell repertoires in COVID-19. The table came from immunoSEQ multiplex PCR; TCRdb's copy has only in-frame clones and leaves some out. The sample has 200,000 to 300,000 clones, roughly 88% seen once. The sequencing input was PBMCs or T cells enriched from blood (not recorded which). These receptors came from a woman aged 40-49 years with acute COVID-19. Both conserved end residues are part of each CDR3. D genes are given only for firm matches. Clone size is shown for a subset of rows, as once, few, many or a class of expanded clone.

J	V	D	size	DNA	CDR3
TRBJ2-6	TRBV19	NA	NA	TGTGCCAGTAGTCCGTCTGGGGCCAACGTCCTGACTTTC	CASSPSGANVLTF
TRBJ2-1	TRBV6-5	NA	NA	TGTGCCAGCAGTTACCTGAAGGACAGCTCCTACAATGAGCAGTTCTTC	CASSYLKDSSYNEQFF
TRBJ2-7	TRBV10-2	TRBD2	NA	TGCGCCAGCACCCCGGGACTAGCGGGAGGCATGTACGAGCAGTACTTC	CASTPGLAGGMYEQYF
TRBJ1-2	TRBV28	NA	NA	TGTGCCAGCAGACGCGGGGGGCGCAACTATGGCTACACCTTC	CASRRGGRNYGYTF
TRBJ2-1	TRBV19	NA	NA	TGTGCCAGTAGTATTGGGAGCGACAATGAGCAGTTCTTC	CASSIGSDNEQFF
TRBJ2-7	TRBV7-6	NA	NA	TGTGCCAGCAGCCCCAGCGCCCCTTACGAGCAGTACTTC	CASSPSAPYEQYF
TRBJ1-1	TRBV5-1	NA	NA	TGCGCCAGCAGCTTGCAGAGGACGGGAGGGACTGAAGCTTTCTTT	CASSLQRTGGTEAFF
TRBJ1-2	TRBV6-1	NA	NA	TGTGCCAGCAGTGAACTGCGGGTCGGTGGCTACACCTTC	CASSELRVGGYTF
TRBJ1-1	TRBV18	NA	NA	TGTGCCAGCTCACCACCGGGAGGGAGTAGCACTGAAGCTTTCTTT	CASSPPGGSSTEAFF
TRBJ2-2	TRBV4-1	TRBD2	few	TGCGCCAGCAGGTCTACTAGCGTCGCCGGGGAGCTGTTTTTT	CASRSTSVAGELFF
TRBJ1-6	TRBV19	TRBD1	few	TGTGCCAGTAGTTCAACAGGGGGCCGTTCCTATAATTCACCCCTCCACTTT	CASSSTGGRSYNSPLHF
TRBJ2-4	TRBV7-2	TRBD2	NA	TGTGCCAGCAGCTTAGGGCTAGCGGGAGCGCTAGCCAAAAACATTCAGTACTTC	CASSLGLAGALAKNIQYF
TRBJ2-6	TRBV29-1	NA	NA	TGCAGCGGACTGACAGGCTCTGGGGCCAACGTCCTGACTTTC	CSGLTGSGANVLTF